These 14 T cell receptor beta chains share one sample of origin, sequenced in a study of PD-1 blockade in classical Hodgkin lymphoma. Every patient relapsed after autologous stem cell transplantation, and brentuximab vedotin exposure varied. Repertoires were generated with immunoSEQ multiplex PCR, while TCRdb's copy carries only in-frame clones and drops some. The sample has about 60,000 clones; about nine tenths are singletons. Here the sequenced sample was peripheral blood mononuclear cells (PBMCs), taken at baseline. These receptors all come from a human donor with classical Hodgkin lymphoma.

The chain joins TRBV5-8 to TRBJ2-2; 7 bases fit TRBD1. The germline CDR1 and CDR2 sequences are SGHTS and YDEGEE. V gave up 6 bases and J gave up 0 bases; unmatched junction bases: 5. The CDR3 has 15 residues. CDR3 sequence: CASNPGTANTGELFF. The CDR3 DNA is TGTGCCAGCAACCCCGGGACAGCGAACACCGGGGAGCTGTTTTTT.

This clone was seen a single time. The chain uses TRBV28 and TRBJ2-2; 10 nucleotides match TRBD1. Germline-derived CDR1 and CDR2 are MDHEN and SYDVKM. The CDR3 runs 15 residues. J gave up 3 bases and V 6 bases, and 4 bases lay outside the gene matches. The CDR3 here is CASRTGGADTGELFF. CDR3 sequence (DNA): TGTGCCAGCAGGACAGGGGGCGCAGACACCGGGGAGCTGTTTTTT.

CDR3 nucleotide sequence: TGCACCAGCAGCCATCTGAGCAATCAGCCCCAGCATTTT. Translating it yields CTSSHLSNQPQHF. The gene calls are TRBV1 and TRBJ1-5. TRBV1 is listed as a pseudogene. CDR3 length: 13 amino acids.

V usage is TRBV20-1 and J usage is TRBJ2-5; TRBD2 is a possible D gene (5 bases). From germline, CDR1 is DFQATT and CDR2 SNEGSKA (reference sequence). The CDR3 extends over 11 amino acids. V shed 1 base and J shed 5 bases, with 5 bases lying between them. The DNA of the CDR3 is TGCAGTGCTAGAGGAGGGGAGACCCAGTACTTC. It is translated as CSARGGETQYF.

The gene calls are TRBV11-2 and TRBJ2-7; 9 bases fit TRBD1. Germline V CDR1 and CDR2: SGHAT, FQNNGV. The CDR3 is 15 amino acids. With 5 bases clipped from V and 5 bases from J, the junction kept 10 bases outside the gene matches. CDR3 amino acids: CASSRQGVSFDEQYF. The CDR3 bases are TGTGCCAGCAGCCGACAGGGGGTGTCTTTCGACGAGCAGTACTTC. Supplemented by reference TRBV11-2 and TRBJ2-7, the full variable domain reads EAGVAQSPRYKIIEKRQSVAFWCNPISGHATLYWYQQILGQGPKLLIQFQNNGVVDDSQLPKDRFSAERLKGVDSTLKIQPAKLEDSAVYLCASSRQGVSFDEQYFGPGTRLTVT.

J is TRBJ1-2 and V is TRBV13; 7 nucleotides match TRBD1. Trimming took 8 bases from V and 4 from J; bases not matched to a gene: 4. The CDR3 covers 12 residues. The germline CDR1 and CDR2 sequences are PRHDT and FYEKMQ (reference sequence). Written as DNA, the CDR3 is TGTGCCAGCCGACAGGGAAGCTATGGCTACACCTTC. The encoded protein is CASRQGSYGYTF. Full variable domain (missing parts from reference TRBV13 and TRBJ1-2): AAGVIQSPRHLIKEKRETATLKCYPIPRHDTVYWYQQGPGQDPQFLISFYEKMQSDKGSIPDRFSAQQFSDYHSELNMSSLELGDSALYFCASRQGSYGYTFGSGTRLTVV.

The V gene is TRBV5-6, the J gene TRBJ1-3; weak D call: TRBD1 (5 bases). V was cut by 4 bases and J by 2 bases, with 7 bases left in between. This CDR3 contains 13 residues. Per the germline V gene, CDR1 is SGHDT and CDR2 is YYEEEE. The CDR3 sequence is CASSPGAGNTIYF. The CDR3 region has the DNA TGTGCCAGCAGCCCGGGGGCTGGAAACACCATATATTTT.

V usage is TRBV5-8 and J usage is TRBJ2-2; D call uncertain. Germline values: CDR1 SGHTS, CDR2 YDEGEE. The CDR3 loop spans 13 amino acids. V was clipped by 3 bases and J by 8 bases, with 11 bases between them. CDR3 loop: CASSSGRRGELFF. The CDR3, as DNA: TGTGCCAGCAGCTCTGGACGGCGGGGGGAGCTGTTTTTT.

The rearrangement joins TRBV2 to TRBJ2-5, with 7 bases lining up with TRBD1. This CDR3 has 16 amino acids. The V gene's germline CDR1 is SNHLY and CDR2 FYNNEI. The V gene end was trimmed by 6 bases and the J gene end by 4 bases; junction bases not matched to a gene: 14. The CDR3 protein is CASRPGQVTIGETQYF. DNA for the CDR3: TGTGCCAGCAGACCCGGACAGGTCACGATCGGAGAGACCCAGTACTTC. The full variable domain, with the rest looked up from reference TRBV2 and TRBJ2-5, is EPEVTQTPSHQVTQMGQEVILRCVPISNHLYFYWYRQILGQKVEFLVSFYNNEISEKSEIFDDQFSVERPDGSNFTLKIRSTKLEDSAMYFCASRPGQVTIGETQYFGPGTRLLVL.

To note about this clone: At the DNA level, this CDR3 is encoded by other sequences in the same sample as well. This chain connects TRBV14 to TRBJ2-7; D unresolved. Germline CDR1 reads SGHDN; CDR2 reads FVKESK. The CDR3 totals 12 residues. The V end was cut by 1 base, the J end by 4 bases, with 5 bases between. The CDR3, as DNA: TGTGCCAGCAGCCAAGTGGGTTACGAGCAGTACTTC. This encodes CASSQVGYEQYF.

The chain recombines TRBV4-1 with TRBJ1-4; D is ambiguous. Germline V gene lookup returns CDR1 MGHRA and CDR2 YSYEKL. V was trimmed by 1 base and J by 4 bases, leaving 10 bases between them. The CDR3 has 15 amino acids. The CDR3 nucleotides read TGCGCCAGCAGCCAAGGAGGTCAGGTTAATGAAAAACTGTTTTTT. Its protein is CASSQGGQVNEKLFF.

V is TRBV27 and J is TRBJ2-3; the D gene is possibly TRBD1 (7 bases). Between the trimmed V and J ends, which lost 7 bases and 0 bases, there was a span of 11 bases. CDR1 and CDR2 from the germline V gene are MNHEY and SMNVEV (reference sequence). The CDR3 loop spans 14 amino acids. CDR3 nucleotides: TGTGCCAGCACTGCGGGACAGAGCACAGATACGCAGTATTTT. Its translation: CASTAGQSTDTQYF.

CDR3 sequence (DNA): TGCAGCGCCCCGGGACTAGCGGGGTACTCCTACAATGAGCAGTTCTTC. Residues: CSAPGLAGYSYNEQFF. V usage is TRBV29-1 and J usage is TRBJ2-1; 13 positions match TRBD2. V was pared by 7 bases and J by 0 bases, with 6 bases of the junction left unmatched. Germline V lookup: CDR1 SQVTM, CDR2 ANQGSEA. This CDR3 region has 16 residues.

The rearrangement links TRBV6-4 to TRBJ1-1, with a weak D call TRBD1 (6 bases). From germline, CDR1 is MRHNA and CDR2 SNTAGT. CDR3 length: 14 residues. Trimming pared 4 bases from V and 7 bases from J, leaving 16 bases between. CDR3 sequence (DNA): TGTGCCAGCAGTGTTAGGGGGGGGAGCGGTGAAGCTTTCTTT. Protein: CASSVRGGSGEAFF.